This T cell receptor (beta chain) was recorded in a study of T-cell memory formation after mild COVID-19 (dated by TCRdb to about 2021). Describing the broader study: Most TCR sequence clusters were specific to one of the two donors. The cohort was made up of two young adult volunteers, one female and one male, who were previously healthy. T-cell clones expanding and contracting after mild COVID-19 in a couple of donors were tracked by longitudinal TCRalpha and TCRbeta repertoire sequencing.

From the cysteine through the phenylalanine, the CDR3 covers 16 amino acids. The read is trimmed to its CDR3 DNA, 48 bases read in frame from base 1. Germline trimming: 1 base from V, 0 bases from J; junction bases outside gene matches: 3. CDR1 and CDR2 are read off the germline V gene as SGHVS and FNYEAQ. The listed sequencing device is Illumina NovaSeq 6000. cDNA libraries for TCRalpha and TCRbeta were prepared by 5'RACE using constant-segment primers, with sample barcodes and unique molecular identifiers added. Trizol reagent was used to extract RNA from every sample. Library amplification was performed in two PCR steps, and a second sample barcode and Illumina TruSeq adapters were introduced in the second step. Sequencing of libraries was performed on an Illumina NovaSeq with 2 x 150 bp paired-end reads. The study's processing was this. The reads were demultiplexed and collapsed into UMI-guided consensus sequences using migec v1.2.7. With mixcr v2.1.11, UMI consensuses were aligned to TRA and TRB V and J templates and assembled into clonotypes. Expanded or contracted clonotypes were those called significant by both edgeR and NoisET, with noise models trained on biological replicates. edgeR calls used a false discovery rate-adjusted p below 0.01 and a log2 fold-change threshold of 1. PCA with hierarchical clustering of max-normalized trajectories of the 1000 most abundant clonotypes was used as exploratory dynamics analysis. Each responding clone was given a CD4 or CD8 phenotype based on the CD4+ and CD8+ repertoires, which had been sequenced separately. The raw public data were reprocessed by TCRdb itself: fastp quality trimming at Q25, MiXCR clonotype calling, in-frame beta chains only. Records with the same CDR3 protein are collapsed into one entry carrying the most frequent genes and DNA. TCRdb assigned the V and J calls; the authors' analysis was not used. The sample table holds approximately 440,000 distinct CDR3 sequences, of which around 18% were seen once. The ten largest clonotypes hold about 8.8% of the sample.

Overall results and qualifications from the work: Whether the second-wave clones peaking on day 37 were SARS-CoV-2 specific was not confirmed. Contracting CD4+ clones appeared mostly in the CM and EM memory subsets, whereas CD8+ clones were enriched in EMRA. Some responding clones were detected in pre-infection memory, suggesting pre-existing cross-reactive memory T cells joined the SARS-CoV-2 response. From day 15 to 85, contracting clones showed balanced CD4/CD8 phenotypes, whereas a second wave of clones that expanded from day 15 to 37 leaned towards CD4+. Only a couple of mild cases were covered by the study, and larger cohorts that include severe cases with pre-infection samples were considered necessary.

PBMCs were isolated by Ficoll-Paque density gradient centrifugation. This clonotype was recorded a few times. The target of this receptor is not known. No per-base quality is available; no much larger clone lies one base away. The receptor chain draws on TRBV7-6 and TRBJ2-5; TRBD2 aligns with 9 central bases. Sequencing was performed on PBMCs or a T cell subset sorted from them (not recorded which). The TCR sequence derives from an adult woman who had mild COVID-19 (a few samples of this study predate the infection). The sample titles of this study are shuffled in the database, so cell type and time point are left out; the donor was told from shared clones. This receptor has the CDR3 CASSLGSGGNQETQYF. The DNA sequence follows: TGTGCCAGCAGCTTAGGCAGCGGGGGGAACCAAGAGACCCAGTACTTC. With the rest looked up from the reference TRBV7-6 and TRBJ2-5 genes rather than sequenced, the full variable domain is GAGVSQSPRYKVTKRGQDVALRCDPISGHVSLYWYRQALGQGPEFLTYFNYEAQQDKSGLPNDRFSAERPEGSISTLTIQRTEQRDSAMYRCASSLGSGGNQETQYFGPGTRLLVL.